One sample yielded the 22 T cell receptor beta chains listed below, sequenced in a study of blood T cell repertoires in COVID-19. Measured with immunoSEQ multiplex PCR; TCRdb has only the in-frame clones, and not every one. The sample records under 400,000 clones, almost 90% being singletons. The material sequenced was PBMCs or T cells enriched from blood (not recorded which). These receptor sequences come from a woman in her 30s who had been exposed to COVID-19.

The chain combines TRBV27 with TRBJ2-2; TRBD1 matches 7 bases. CDR1 and CDR2 from the germline V gene are MNHEY and SMNVEV (reference sequence). The CDR3 is 14 amino acids. J was trimmed by 10 bases and V by 3 bases; bases with no gene match: 8. CDR3 DNA sequence: TGTGCCAGCAGTTTGAACAGGGGCCCAACGGAGCTGTTTTTT. Translation gives CASSLNRGPTELFF.

The chain combines TRBV28 with TRBJ2-2; no clear D gene. With 3 bases removed from V and 1 base from J, the gap between germline ends came to 15 bases. Germline CDR1 is MDHEN and CDR2 is SYDVKM. The CDR3 loop spans 17 amino acids. The CDR3 nucleotides are TGTGCCAGCAGTTTGAGGTGGCGGCAGATGAACACCGGGGAGCTGTTTTTT. Its protein product is CASSLRWRQMNTGELFF.

This clone came up a few times. The rearrangement uses TRBV28 and TRBJ1-4; the D is unclear. The CDR3 totals 11 residues. CDR1 and CDR2 (germline): MDHEN, SYDVKM. Trimming pared 6 bases from V and 7 bases from J, leaving 6 bases between. CDR3 residues: CASSFFEKLFF. The DNA for the CDR3 is TGTGCCAGCAGCTTTTTTGAAAAACTGTTTTTT.

The chain combines TRBV16 with TRBJ1-5; 7 positions agree with TRBD1. The V gene end was trimmed by 5 bases and the J gene end by 3 bases; junction bases not matched to a gene: 10. This CDR3 has 16 amino acids. Germline V gene lookup returns CDR1 KGHSY and CDR2 FQNENV. This chain's CDR3 is CASSSDPGQSNQPQHF. The CDR3 coding sequence is TGTGCCAGCAGCTCCGATCCGGGACAGTCCAATCAGCCCCAGCATTTT. The whole variable domain, filled in from reference TRBV16 and TRBJ1-5, reads GEEVAQTPKHLVRGEGQKAKLYCAPIKGHSYVFWYQQVLKNEFKFLISFQNENVFDETGMPKERFSAKCLPNSPCSLEIQATKLEDSAVYFCASSSDPGQSNQPQHFGDGTRLSIL.

This clone was detected only once. The chain carries TRBV11-3 and TRBJ2-7; possible D gene TRBD1, 5 bases. CDR3 length: 15 amino acids. The V gene's germline CDR1 is SGHNT and CDR2 YENEEA. V was pared by 5 bases and J by 4 bases, with 18 bases between. DNA of the CDR3: TGTGCCAGCAGCCCGACGCCAGGGCGTTTTTACGAGCAGTACTTC. As protein: CASSPTPGRFYEQYF. Full variable domain (missing parts from reference TRBV11-3 and TRBJ2-7): EAGVVQSPRYKIIEKKQPVAFWCNPISGHNTLYWYLQNLGQGPELLIRYENEEAVDDSQLPKDRFSAERLKGVDSTLKIQPAELGDSAVYLCASSPTPGRFYEQYFGPGTRLTVT.

The V gene is TRBV4-1, the J gene TRBJ2-7, with 8 bases aligning to TRBD2. This CDR3 is 18 amino acids long. From germline, CDR1 is MGHRA and CDR2 YSYEKL. Germline trimming cut 1 base from V and 1 base from J; bases unmatched to any gene: 12. CDR3 protein: CASSQVGPSGPGSYEQYF. In DNA form, the CDR3 reads TGCGCCAGCAGCCAAGTTGGCCCTAGCGGGCCAGGTTCCTACGAGCAGTACTTC.

The J gene is TRBJ1-1, the V gene TRBV2; D unresolved. Germline V gives CDR1 SNHLY, CDR2 FYNNEI. V was shortened by 8 bases and J by 1 base, with 11 bases between the two germline ends. The CDR3 loop spans 13 amino acids. CDR3 coding DNA: TGTGCCAGCCGTTCGTCCTGGAACACTGAAGCTTTCTTT. Protein product: CASRSSWNTEAFF.

This sequence joins TRBV20-1 and TRBJ1-5; no clear D. The CDR3 has 14 amino acids. Germline V gives CDR1 DFQATT, CDR2 SNEGSKA (reference sequence). The V gene lost 3 bases and the J gene lost 7 bases, with 16 bases spanning the gap. The CDR3 loop is CSASPPEGRQPQHF. The CDR3 DNA reads as TGCAGTGCTAGTCCCCCGGAAGGGAGGCAGCCCCAGCATTTT.

The gene calls are TRBV25-1 and TRBJ2-1; D remains ambiguous. Trimming took 1 base from V and 5 from J, leaving 9 bases between them. Germline values: CDR1 MGHDK, CDR2 SYGVNS. The CDR3 extends over 14 amino acids. DNA of the CDR3: TGTGCCAGCAGTGAATTAAGCCGAAACAATGAGCAGTTCTTC. This codes for CASSELSRNNEQFF.

The chain combines TRBV7-6 with TRBJ2-2, with a tentative D call TRBD2 (6 bases). CDR1 and CDR2 (germline): SGHVS, FNYEAQ. V lost 7 bases to trimming and J lost 5 bases, with 17 bases between them. This CDR3 is 15 amino acids long. The CDR3 loop is CASTLREEGTGELFF. The CDR3 DNA sequence: TGTGCCAGCACCCTAAGGGAGGAAGGAACCGGGGAGCTGTTTTTT.

The chain combines TRBV3-1 (or the pseudogene TRBV3-2) with TRBJ2-7; TRBD2 agrees at 7 bases. Germline lookup yields CDR1 LGHDT and CDR2 YNNKEL (reference sequence). V was pared by 1 base and J by 4 bases, with 1 base of the junction left unmatched. The CDR3 consists of 13 residues. CDR3 sequence: CASSQGGGYEQYF. CDR3 DNA sequence: TGTGCCAGCAGCCAAGGGGGGGGATACGAGCAGTACTTC.

The CDR3 region is CASRSVVGEQYF. CDR3 nucleotides: TGTGCCAGCAGAAGCGTGGTAGGCGAGCAGTACTTC. The chain is built from TRBV27 and TRBJ2-7, with D unresolved. CDR3 length equals 12 residues. V was shortened by 6 bases and J by 6 bases, with 12 bases between the two germline ends. Germline CDR1 MNHEY, CDR2 SMNVEV (reference sequence).

The chain joins TRBV29-1 to TRBJ2-6, with 8 bases that match TRBD2. V trimming: 5 bases; J trimming: 2 bases; junction bases outside the gene matches: 11. The CDR3 extends over 17 amino acids. Per the germline V gene, CDR1 is SQVTM and CDR2 is ANQGSEA. CDR3 in amino acids: CSVKLAGIFTGANVLTF. As DNA, the CDR3 is TGCAGCGTTAAGTTAGCGGGAATCTTTACTGGGGCCAACGTCCTGACTTTC.

The chain carries TRBV3-1 (or the pseudogene TRBV3-2) and TRBJ1-2; possible D gene TRBD1, 5 bases. The length of the CDR3 is 17 residues. V lost 4 bases to trimming and J lost 8 bases, with 26 bases between them. CDR1 and CDR2 (germline): LGHDT, YNNKEL (reference sequence). CDR3 DNA: TGTGCCAGCAGCCCAATCGGGACCCAGGGAGGGAATCGCGGCTACACCTTC. Its protein product is CASSPIGTQGGNRGYTF.

This clone was recorded a few times. The chain is built from TRBV7-9 and TRBJ1-2; 7 positions agree with TRBD1. Germline loops: CDR1 SEHNR, CDR2 FQNEAQ (reference sequence). This CDR3 contains 15 residues. V trimming: 1 base; J trimming: 4 bases; junction bases outside the gene matches: 6. The CDR3 here is CASSLGGRGVYGYTF. In DNA, the CDR3 is TGTGCCAGCAGCTTAGGAGGCAGGGGGGTCTATGGCTACACCTTC.

This clone was observed a handful of times. The rearrangement joins TRBV9 to TRBJ2-1; 10 bases fit TRBD2. CDR3 size: 15 residues. The V gene's germline CDR1 is SGDLS and CDR2 YYNGEE. V was pared by 3 bases and J by 6 bases, with 6 bases of the junction left unmatched. The CDR3 DNA reads TGTGCCAGCAGCGCCTCTAGCGGGAGAGGCAATGAGCAGTTCTTC. This codes for CASSASSGRGNEQFF.

The chain employs TRBV30 and TRBJ2-3, with 8 bases identical to TRBD1. The V and J ends lost 3 bases and 1 base, in that order; junction bases with no gene match: 6. Germline lookup yields CDR1 GTSNPN and CDR2 SVGIG (reference sequence). The CDR3 is 15 residues long. As DNA, the CDR3 is TGTGCCTGGAGGACAGGGGCCCTACGCACAGATACGCAGTATTTT. Protein sequence: CAWRTGALRTDTQYF.

The rearrangement links TRBV28 to TRBJ1-2; 8 bases are a match to TRBD1. V shed 7 bases, J shed 2 bases, and the junction held 6 bases outside the gene matches. CDR3 length: 14 amino acids. Germline loops: CDR1 MDHEN, CDR2 SYDVKM. The CDR3 DNA reads TGTGCCAGCAATCCGCGACAGGGGAACTATGGCTACACCTTC. Protein sequence: CASNPRQGNYGYTF.

This clone was seen a single time. This chain connects TRBV6-4 to TRBJ2-2; the D gene is possibly TRBD2 (5 bases). V lost 3 bases, J lost 5 bases, and 13 bases lay in between. This CDR3 comprises 15 residues. From germline, CDR1 is MRHNA and CDR2 SNTAGT. The CDR3 reads CASSEEGAGTGELFF. DNA of the CDR3: TGTGCCAGCAGTGAAGAGGGCGCCGGGACCGGGGAGCTGTTTTTT.

The count of this clone is one. CDR3 protein: CASTPDREHGYTF. The CDR3 coding sequence is TGTGCCAGCACCCCGGACAGGGAGCATGGCTACACCTTC. J is TRBJ1-2 and V is TRBV12-3 or TRBV12-4; 8 bases align to TRBD1. The junction had 7 bases not matched to a gene; V was cut back by 7 bases and J by 6 bases. The CDR3 is 13 amino acids.

This clone was observed once. This chain links TRBV28 with TRBJ2-7, with D unresolved. Germline assignment: CDR1 MDHEN and CDR2 SYDVKM. V dropped 4 bases and J dropped 4 bases, with 20 bases sitting between them. CDR3 size: 16 residues. The CDR3 DNA reads TGTGCCAGCAGTTATGACTGGATACAAATAAATTACGAGCAGTACTTC. It codes for CASSYDWIQINYEQYF.

The CDR3 sequence is CASSPPGVAGYNEQFF. CDR3 DNA: TGTGCCAGCAGCCCCCCGGGGGTAGCGGGATACAATGAGCAGTTCTTC. The J gene is TRBJ2-1, the V gene TRBV3-1 (or the pseudogene TRBV3-2); TRBD2 matches at 8 bases. Germline V gene sequence: CDR1 LGHDT, CDR2 YNNKEL (reference sequence). The CDR3 has 16 amino acids. V lost 4 bases to trimming and J lost 4 bases; unmatched junction nucleotides: 9.